A single sample gave rise to the 23 T cell receptor beta chains below, sequenced in a study of blood T cell repertoires in COVID-19. Data came from immunoSEQ multiplex PCR; TCRdb stores just in-frame clones and leaves some out. The table records around 260,000 clones, over 75% of them present only once. Sample: peripheral blood. These receptors were taken from a human donor with COVID-19, enrolled during active disease. The donor label of this sample is uncertain.

This clone is termed medium-sized. The gene calls are TRBV29-1 and TRBJ2-1; 7 nucleotides line up with TRBD1. V lost 6 bases and J lost 0; bases outside the gene matches: 5. Germline loops: CDR1 SQVTM, CDR2 ANQGSEA. The CDR3 spans 14 residues. Written as DNA, the CDR3 is TGCAGCGTCTCCGGGACAGACTCCTACAATGAGCAGTTCTTC. Residues: CSVSGTDSYNEQFF.

V gene TRBV5-1 combines with J gene TRBJ2-4, with 10 bases identical to TRBD2. In germline, CDR1 is SGHRS, CDR2 YFSETQ. V dropped 4 bases and J dropped 8; count of bases not matched to a gene: 6. The CDR3 runs 14 residues. In DNA, the CDR3 is TGCGCCAGCAGCGGGGGACTAGCGCTGGACATTCAGTACTTC. It codes for CASSGGLALDIQYF.

The V gene is TRBV13, the J gene TRBJ2-7; 13 bases fit TRBD2. CDR3 length equals 20 residues. From germline, CDR1 is PRHDT and CDR2 FYEKMQ (reference sequence). Trimming cost V 4 bases and J 2 bases; bases outside gene matches: 17. CDR3 amino acids: CASSWGTLAGGPKRAYEQYF. CDR3 sequence (DNA): TGTGCCAGCAGCTGGGGGACACTAGCGGGAGGGCCGAAAAGAGCCTACGAGCAGTACTTC.

This chain uses TRBV19 with TRBJ2-1; 7 positions agree with TRBD2. The CDR3 extends over 13 amino acids. The V and J ends lost 3 bases and 6 bases, in that order; junction bases with no gene match: 2. Germline V CDR1 and CDR2: LNHDA, SQIVND (reference sequence). CDR3 in DNA: TGTGCCAGTAGTATCGCTAGCGGCAATGAGCAGTTCTTC. Translation gives CASSIASGNEQFF.

The count of this clone is one. The V call is TRBV10-3, the J call TRBJ2-3; D is possibly TRBD2 (6 bases). Per germline, CDR1 ENHRY and CDR2 SYGVKD. The CDR3 has 14 residues. Trimming removed 7 bases from V and 6 bases from J, with 17 bases in between. The CDR3 nucleotides are TGTGCCATCAATAGGGACTCCTCCACGGATACGCAGTATTTT. This sequence encodes CAINRDSSTDTQYF.

The chain recombines TRBV7-8 with TRBJ1-5; D not certain. This CDR3 spans 18 amino acids. V gave up 1 base and J gave up 4 bases, with 20 bases separating them. Germline V gene data show CDR1 as SGHVS and CDR2 as FQNEAQ. In DNA form, the CDR3 reads TGTGCCAGCAGCTTAGGCGCCAGAGTGTATGGGAGGAATCAGCCCCAGCATTTT. Residues: CASSLGARVYGRNQPQHF.

This chain joins TRBV9 and TRBJ2-3; weak D call: TRBD2 (6 bases). The CDR3 has 16 residues. Germline V lookup: CDR1 SGDLS, CDR2 YYNGEE. Trimming left V 0 bases short and J 0 bases short, with 11 bases between. The CDR3 loop reads CASSVGAGTSTDTQYF. CDR3 bases: TGTGCCAGCAGCGTAGGTGCGGGAACTAGCACAGATACGCAGTATTTT.

The V call is TRBV30, the J call TRBJ1-3; no clear D gene. The ends were cut back, 2 bases at V and 0 bases at J, with 11 bases in the middle. Germline values: CDR1 GTSNPN, CDR2 SVGIG (reference sequence). This CDR3 is built from 15 residues. The chain's CDR3 is CAWSTGLTSGNTIYF. As DNA, the CDR3 is TGTGCCTGGAGTACCGGACTGACCTCTGGAAACACCATATATTTT.

V gene TRBV3-1 (or the pseudogene TRBV3-2) combines with J gene TRBJ2-1, with 7 bases aligning to TRBD1. CDR3 length equals 14 residues. V lost 7 bases and J lost 3; bases outside the gene matches: 6. The germline CDR1 and CDR2 sequences are LGHDT and YNNKEL (reference sequence). The CDR3 loop is CASKKPGGYNEQFF. The DNA of the CDR3 is TGTGCCAGCAAAAAGCCAGGGGGCTACAATGAGCAGTTCTTC.

The chain employs TRBV5-1 and TRBJ1-4, with D perhaps TRBD1 (5 bases). The V end lost 1 base, the J end lost 5 bases, and 12 bases lay between the germline ends. CDR3 length equals 15 residues. Germline CDR1 reads SGHRS; CDR2 reads YFSETQ. The CDR3 DNA follows: TGCGCCAGCAGCTTGTCGACAGCTTTAAATGAAAAACTGTTTTTT. It encodes CASSLSTALNEKLFF.

This clone was counted once. The chain recombines TRBV11-2 with TRBJ2-7; 7 bases are shared with TRBD2. J was trimmed by 3 bases and V by 0 bases; bases with no gene match: 14. The CDR3 totals 18 residues. Germline assignment: CDR1 SGHAT and CDR2 FQNNGV. The CDR3 protein is CASSLDLIAGVAVYEQYF. Here the CDR3 DNA reads TGTGCCAGCAGCTTAGATCTTATCGCGGGAGTGGCTGTCTACGAGCAGTACTTC.

The V gene is TRBV5-6, the J gene TRBJ1-2; a possible D gene is TRBD1 (5 bases). Trimming cost V 5 bases and J 0 bases, with 17 bases left between them. The germline gives CDR1 SGHDT, CDR2 YYEEEE. CDR3 length equals 16 residues. The CDR3: CASRRRTGYTNYGYTF. The CDR3 DNA follows: TGTGCCAGCAGGCGTCGCACAGGCTATACTAACTATGGCTACACCTTC.

This chain connects TRBV10-3 to TRBJ2-3; D remains unclear. The V gene lost 0 bases and the J gene lost 5 bases, with 3 bases spanning the gap. CDR1 and CDR2 from the germline V gene are ENHRY and SYGVKD. The CDR3 extends over 12 amino acids. CDR3: CAISESRDTQYF. As DNA, the CDR3 is TGTGCCATCAGTGAGTCCCGAGATACGCAGTATTTT.

The chain joins TRBV28 to TRBJ1-2, with D possibly matching TRBD1 (5 bases). V was cut by 2 bases and J by 4 bases, with 17 bases left in between. CDR1 and CDR2 from the germline V gene are MDHEN and SYDVKM. This CDR3 is 16 amino acids long. DNA of the CDR3: TGTGCCAGCAGTTTACCCCTCGCAGGGTCGGCCTATGGCTACACCTTC. Amino acid sequence: CASSLPLAGSAYGYTF.

The gene calls are TRBV29-1 and TRBJ1-1; a weak D match, TRBD1 (5 bases). V lost 0 bases to trimming and J lost 6 bases, with 17 bases between them. This CDR3 comprises 15 residues. From germline, CDR1 is SQVTM and CDR2 ANQGSEA. CDR3 coding DNA: TGCAGCGTTGAAGATCTATCCCCGCGGGGCCCTGAAGCTTTCTTT. Residues: CSVEDLSPRGPEAFF.

The rearrangement links TRBV5-5 to TRBJ1-3, with unresolved D. CDR1 is SGHKS and CDR2 is YYEKEE in the germline V gene (reference sequence). The CDR3 loop spans 14 amino acids. V dropped 3 bases and J dropped 5 bases, with 12 bases sitting between them. The CDR3 DNA is TGTGCCAGCAGCTCTTCAGGTGGCAGAAACACCATATATTTT. Its translation: CASSSSGGRNTIYF.

The chain combines TRBV7-3 with TRBJ2-5, with TRBD2 identical over 8 bases. The CDR3 extends over 15 amino acids. Per the germline V gene, CDR1 is SGHTA and CDR2 is FQGTGA. V shed 0 bases, J shed 4 bases, and the junction held 4 bases outside the gene matches. The CDR3 is CASSLTGLEGETQYF. CDR3 coding DNA: TGTGCCAGCAGCTTAACGGGACTAGAAGGAGAGACCCAGTACTTC.

The chain employs TRBV11-2 and TRBJ1-6, with TRBD1 matching over 8 bases. CDR3 size: 15 residues. Germline lookup yields CDR1 SGHAT and CDR2 FQNNGV. V shed 4 bases and J 4 bases; nucleotides not matched to a gene: 3. The CDR3 nucleotides are TGTGCCAGCAGCTGGACAGGGAAATATAATTCACCCCTCCACTTT. The encoded protein is CASSWTGKYNSPLHF.

The chain is built from TRBV27 and TRBJ2-7; D is perhaps TRBD2 (5 bases). Looked up from germline, CDR1 is MNHEY and CDR2 is SMNVEV (reference sequence). V gave up 0 bases and J gave up 3 bases, with 15 bases separating them. This CDR3 spans 16 amino acids. Here the CDR3 DNA reads TGTGCCAGCAGTTTATCGGTGAGCGGAGCACTCTACGAGCAGTACTTC. Its translation is CASSLSVSGALYEQYF.

The genes are TRBV6-5 and TRBJ1-2, with a possible D match to TRBD1 (6 bases). CDR3 length equals 15 residues. Germline values: CDR1 MNHEY, CDR2 SVGAGI. V gave up 6 bases and J gave up 6 bases, with 20 bases separating them. CDR3 residues: CASSSTSQGRDGYTF. The CDR3 DNA follows: TGTGCCAGCAGCTCCACCTCGCAGGGGCGAGATGGCTACACCTTC.

The J gene is TRBJ1-1, the V gene TRBV15; 7 bases map to TRBD1. Germline V gene sequence: CDR1 LNHNV, CDR2 YYDKDF (reference sequence). The J segment lost 1 base and the V segment lost 5 bases, leaving 1 base of the junction unmatched. CDR3 length equals 13 residues. The CDR3 loop is CATSWDRNTEAFF. The DNA for the CDR3 is TGTGCCACCAGCTGGGACAGGAACACTGAAGCTTTCTTT.

The chain links TRBV14 to TRBJ1-6; possibly TRBD1 for D (5 bases). Germline V gives CDR1 SGHDN, CDR2 FVKESK. With 3 bases removed from V and 3 bases from J, the gap between germline ends came to 12 bases. CDR3 size: 16 residues. CDR3 in amino acids: CASSHYRGDYNSPLHF. CDR3 sequence (DNA): TGTGCCAGCAGCCACTACCGGGGGGACTATAATTCACCCCTCCACTTT.

The gene calls are TRBV28 and TRBJ2-1; 10 nucleotides align to TRBD2. With 4 bases clipped from V and 3 bases from J, the junction kept 0 bases outside the gene matches. CDR3 length equals 14 residues. Germline V lookup: CDR1 MDHEN, CDR2 SYDVKM. This CDR3 is CASSSSGSYNEQFF. The CDR3 coding sequence is TGTGCCAGCAGTTCTAGCGGGAGCTACAATGAGCAGTTCTTC. Combining the CDR3 with reference TRBV28 and TRBJ2-1 gives the whole variable domain DVKVTQSSRYLVKRTGEKVFLECVQDMDHENMFWYRQDPGLGLRLIYFSYDVKMKEKGDIPEGYSVSREKKERFSLILESASTNQTSMYLCASSSSGSYNEQFFGPGTRLTVL.